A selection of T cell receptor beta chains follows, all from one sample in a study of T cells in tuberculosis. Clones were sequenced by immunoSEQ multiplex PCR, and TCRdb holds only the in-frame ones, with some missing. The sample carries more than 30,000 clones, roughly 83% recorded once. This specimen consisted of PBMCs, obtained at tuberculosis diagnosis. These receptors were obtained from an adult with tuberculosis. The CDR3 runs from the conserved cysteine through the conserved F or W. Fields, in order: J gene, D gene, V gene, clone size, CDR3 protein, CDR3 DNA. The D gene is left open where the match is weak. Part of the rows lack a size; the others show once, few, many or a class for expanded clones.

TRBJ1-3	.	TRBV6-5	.	CASSYSPGPSGNTIYF	TGTGCCAGCAGTTACTCGCCAGGCCCCTCTGGAAACACCATATATTTT
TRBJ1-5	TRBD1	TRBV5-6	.	CASSGTGNQPQHF	TGTGCCAGCAGCGGGACAGGTAATCAGCCCCAGCATTTT
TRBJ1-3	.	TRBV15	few	CATSRGGGDTIYF	TGTGCCACCAGCAGGGGAGGAGGAGACACCATATATTTT
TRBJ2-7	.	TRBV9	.	CASSVEETTVTYEQYF	TGTGCCAGCAGCGTAGAAGAGACTACCGTAACCTACGAGCAGTACTTC
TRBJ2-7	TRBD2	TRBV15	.	CATSPRPGLAGEQYF	TGTGCCACCAGCCCCAGGCCGGGACTAGCGGGCGAGCAGTACTTC
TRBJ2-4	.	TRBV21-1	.	CASSKVGADGGNIQYF	TGTGCCAGCAGCAAAGTGGGGGCAGATGGGGGAAACATTCAGTACTTC
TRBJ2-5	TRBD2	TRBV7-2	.	CASSFPSGGARETQYF	TGTGCCAGCAGCTTCCCTAGCGGGGGGGCCCGGGAGACCCAGTACTTC
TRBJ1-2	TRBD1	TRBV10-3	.	CAIEDREDGYTF	TGTGCCATCGAGGACAGGGAAGATGGCTACACCTTC
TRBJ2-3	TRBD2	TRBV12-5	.	CASGLVKTGGGTDTQYF	TGTGCTAGTGGTTTGGTAAAGACGGGAGGGGGCACAGATACGCAGTATTTT
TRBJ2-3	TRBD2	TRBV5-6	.	CASSWGTSGSRTDTQYF	TGTGCCAGCAGCTGGGGGACTAGCGGGAGCCGAACAGATACGCAGTATTTT
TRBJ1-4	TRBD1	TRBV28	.	CASSTRQGLPEKLFF	TGTGCCAGCAGTACCCGACAGGGATTACCTGAAAAACTGTTTTTT
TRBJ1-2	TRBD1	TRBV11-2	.	CASSSPRGTGDNYGYTF	TGTGCCAGCAGCTCACCCCGGGGGACAGGGGACAACTATGGCTACACCTTC
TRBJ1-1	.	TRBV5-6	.	CASSLQGDTEAFF	TGTGCCAGCAGCTTGCAGGGCGACACTGAAGCTTTCTTT
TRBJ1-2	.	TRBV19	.	CASSILYGYTF	TGTGCCAGTAGTATCCTATATGGCTACACCTTC
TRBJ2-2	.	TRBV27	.	CASSLSRYTGELFF	TGTGCCAGCAGTTTATCGAGGTACACCGGGGAGCTGTTTTTT
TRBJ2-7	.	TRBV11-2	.	CASSSHHQGPYEQYF	TGTGCCAGCAGCTCCCACCATCAGGGCCCCTACGAGCAGTACTTC